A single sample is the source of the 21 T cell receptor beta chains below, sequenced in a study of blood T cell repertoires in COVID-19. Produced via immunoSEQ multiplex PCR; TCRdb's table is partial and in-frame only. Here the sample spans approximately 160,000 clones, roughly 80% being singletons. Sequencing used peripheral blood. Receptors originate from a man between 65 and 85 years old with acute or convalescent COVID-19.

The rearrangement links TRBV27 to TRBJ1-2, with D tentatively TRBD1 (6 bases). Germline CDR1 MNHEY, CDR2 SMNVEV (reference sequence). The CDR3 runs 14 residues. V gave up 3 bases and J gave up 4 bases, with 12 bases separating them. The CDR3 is CASSLSGGGYGYTF. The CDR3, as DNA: TGTGCCAGCAGTTTGTCGGGGGGCGGCTATGGCTACACCTTC.

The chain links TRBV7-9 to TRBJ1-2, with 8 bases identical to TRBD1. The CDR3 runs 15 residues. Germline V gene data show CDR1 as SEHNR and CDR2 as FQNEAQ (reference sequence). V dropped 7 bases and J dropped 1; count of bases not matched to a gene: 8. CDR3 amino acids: CASTGTGLHNYGYTF. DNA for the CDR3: TGTGCCAGCACCGGGACAGGTCTTCATAACTATGGCTACACCTTC.

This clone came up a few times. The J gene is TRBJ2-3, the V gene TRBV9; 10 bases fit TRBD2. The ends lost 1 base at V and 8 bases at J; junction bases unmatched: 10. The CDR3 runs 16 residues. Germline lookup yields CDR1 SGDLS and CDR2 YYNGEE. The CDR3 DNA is TGTGCCAGCAGCGTAACTAGCGGGAAAGTCGGGGGTACGCAGTATTTT. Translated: CASSVTSGKVGGTQYF.

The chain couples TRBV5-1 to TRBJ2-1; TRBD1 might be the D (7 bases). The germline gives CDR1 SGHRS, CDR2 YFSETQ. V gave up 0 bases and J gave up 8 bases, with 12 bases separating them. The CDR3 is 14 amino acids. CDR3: CASSLEARGDEQFF. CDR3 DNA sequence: TGCGCCAGCAGCTTGGAAGCCAGGGGGGATGAGCAGTTCTTC.

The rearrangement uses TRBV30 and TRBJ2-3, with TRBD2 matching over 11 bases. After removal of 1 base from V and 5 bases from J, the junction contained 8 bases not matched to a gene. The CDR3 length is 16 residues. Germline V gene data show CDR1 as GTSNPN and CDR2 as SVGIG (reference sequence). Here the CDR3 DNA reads TGTGCCTGGAGTGCCCTGACTAGCGGGATTGGAGATACGCAGTATTTT. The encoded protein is CAWSALTSGIGDTQYF.

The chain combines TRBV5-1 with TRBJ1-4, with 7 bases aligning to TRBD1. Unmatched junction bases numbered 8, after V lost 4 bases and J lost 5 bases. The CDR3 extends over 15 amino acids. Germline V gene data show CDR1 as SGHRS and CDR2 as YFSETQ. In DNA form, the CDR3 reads TGCGCCAGCAGCCCAACAGGGGTCTCAAATGAAAAACTGTTTTTT. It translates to CASSPTGVSNEKLFF.

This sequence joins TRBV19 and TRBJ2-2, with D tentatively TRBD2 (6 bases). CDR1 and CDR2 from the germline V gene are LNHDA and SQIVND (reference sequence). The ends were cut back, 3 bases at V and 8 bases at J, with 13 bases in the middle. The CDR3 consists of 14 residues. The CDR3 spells CASSIRGRRGELFF. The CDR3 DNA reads TGTGCCAGTAGTATTCGGGGGAGAAGGGGGGAGCTGTTTTTT. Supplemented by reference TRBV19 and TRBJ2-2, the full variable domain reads DGGITQSPKYLFRKEGQNVTLSCEQNLNHDAMYWYRQDPGQGLRLIYYSQIVNDFQKGDIAEGYSVSREKKESFPLTVTSAQKNPTAFYLCASSIRGRRGELFFGEGSRLTVL.

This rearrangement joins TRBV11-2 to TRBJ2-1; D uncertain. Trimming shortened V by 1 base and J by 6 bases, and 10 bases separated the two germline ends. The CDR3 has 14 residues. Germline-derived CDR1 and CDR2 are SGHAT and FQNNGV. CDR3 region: CASSLARASNEQFF. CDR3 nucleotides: TGTGCCAGCAGCTTAGCCCGAGCGTCCAATGAGCAGTTCTTC.

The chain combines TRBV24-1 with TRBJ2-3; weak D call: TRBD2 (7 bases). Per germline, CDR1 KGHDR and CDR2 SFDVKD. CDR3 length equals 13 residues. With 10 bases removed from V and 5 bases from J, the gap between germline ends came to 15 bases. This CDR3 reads CATRGGEKDTQYF. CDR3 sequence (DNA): TGTGCCACTAGAGGGGGGGAGAAAGATACGCAGTATTTT.

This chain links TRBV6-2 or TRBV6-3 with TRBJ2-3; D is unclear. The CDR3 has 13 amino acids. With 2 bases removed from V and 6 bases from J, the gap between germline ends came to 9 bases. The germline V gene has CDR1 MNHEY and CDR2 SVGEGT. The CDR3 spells CASSYTGPDTQYF. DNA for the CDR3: TGTGCCAGCAGTTACACTGGGCCTGATACGCAGTATTTT.

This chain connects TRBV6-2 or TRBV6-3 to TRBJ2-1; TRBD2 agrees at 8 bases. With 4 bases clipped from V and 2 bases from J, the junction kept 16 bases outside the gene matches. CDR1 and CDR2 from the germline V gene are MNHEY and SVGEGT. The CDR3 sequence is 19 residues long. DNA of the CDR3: TGTGCCAGCAGTTTGTTTACAGCGGGAGAGGGAAGGACCTACAATGAGCAGTTCTTC. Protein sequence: CASSLFTAGEGRTYNEQFF.

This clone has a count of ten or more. Here the CDR3 reads CASSQGDRGGYTF. The CDR3 bases are TGTGCCAGCAGCCAGGGGGACAGGGGTGGCTACACCTTC. The chain is built from TRBV3-1 (or the pseudogene TRBV3-2) and TRBJ1-2; 10 bases are a match to TRBD1. V trimming: 3 bases; J trimming: 7 bases; junction bases outside the gene matches: 2. Germline V CDR1 and CDR2: LGHDT, YNNKEL (reference sequence). There are 13 residues in the CDR3.

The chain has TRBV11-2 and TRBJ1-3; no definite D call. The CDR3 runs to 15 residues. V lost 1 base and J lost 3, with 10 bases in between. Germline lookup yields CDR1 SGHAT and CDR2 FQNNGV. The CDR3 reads CASSLGVSFGNTIYF. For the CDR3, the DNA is TGTGCCAGCAGCTTAGGCGTTTCCTTTGGAAACACCATATATTTT.

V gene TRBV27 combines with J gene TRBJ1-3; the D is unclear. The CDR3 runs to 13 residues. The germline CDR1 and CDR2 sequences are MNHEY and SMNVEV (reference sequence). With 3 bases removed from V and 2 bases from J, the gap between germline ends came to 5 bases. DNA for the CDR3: TGTGCCAGCAGTTTCCAGGCTGGAAACACCATATATTTT. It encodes CASSFQAGNTIYF.

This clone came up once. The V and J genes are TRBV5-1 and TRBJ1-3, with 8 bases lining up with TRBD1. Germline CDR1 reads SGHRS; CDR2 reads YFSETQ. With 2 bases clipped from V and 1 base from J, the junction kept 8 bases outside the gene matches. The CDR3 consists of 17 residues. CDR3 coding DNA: TGCGCCAGCAGCTTCGGGCAGGGGGCATCGTCTGGAAACACCATATATTTT. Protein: CASSFGQGASSGNTIYF.

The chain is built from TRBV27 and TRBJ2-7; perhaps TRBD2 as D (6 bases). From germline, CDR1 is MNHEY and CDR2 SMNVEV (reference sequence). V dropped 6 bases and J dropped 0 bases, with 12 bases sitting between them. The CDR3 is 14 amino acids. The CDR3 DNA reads TGTGCCAGCAGAAGCGGGCAGAGCTCCTACGAGCAGTACTTC. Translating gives CASRSGQSSYEQYF.

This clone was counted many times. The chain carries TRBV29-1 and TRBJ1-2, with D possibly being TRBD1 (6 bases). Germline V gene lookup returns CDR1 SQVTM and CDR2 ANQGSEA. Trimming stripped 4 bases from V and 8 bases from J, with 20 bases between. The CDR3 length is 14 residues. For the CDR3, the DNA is TGCAGCGTTGGCCGACAGGAGACGTTTGAGGGCTACACCTTC. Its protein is CSVGRQETFEGYTF.

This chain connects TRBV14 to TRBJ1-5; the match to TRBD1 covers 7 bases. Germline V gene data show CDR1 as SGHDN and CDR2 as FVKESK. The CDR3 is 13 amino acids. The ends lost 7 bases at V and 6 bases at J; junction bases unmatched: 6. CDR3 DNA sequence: TGTGCCAGCAACAGGGGTGCGGGTCAGCCCCAGCATTTT. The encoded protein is CASNRGAGQPQHF.

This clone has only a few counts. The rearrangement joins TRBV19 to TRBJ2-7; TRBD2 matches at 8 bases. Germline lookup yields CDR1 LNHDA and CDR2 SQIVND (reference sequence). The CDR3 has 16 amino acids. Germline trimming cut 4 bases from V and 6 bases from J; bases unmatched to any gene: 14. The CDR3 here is CASSTGPGLEYSEQYF. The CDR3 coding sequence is TGTGCCAGTAGTACTGGCCCGGGACTAGAGTACAGCGAGCAGTACTTC.

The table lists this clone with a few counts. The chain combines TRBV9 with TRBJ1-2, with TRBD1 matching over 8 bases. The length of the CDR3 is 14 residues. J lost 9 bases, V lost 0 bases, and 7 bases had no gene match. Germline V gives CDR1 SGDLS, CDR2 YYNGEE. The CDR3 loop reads CASSVGGRTGRYTF. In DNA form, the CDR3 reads TGTGCCAGCAGCGTAGGGGGAAGGACAGGGCGCTACACCTTC.

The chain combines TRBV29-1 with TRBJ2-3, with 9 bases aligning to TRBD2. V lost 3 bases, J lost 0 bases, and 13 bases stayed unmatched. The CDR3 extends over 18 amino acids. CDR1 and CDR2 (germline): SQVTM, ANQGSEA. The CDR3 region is CSVDGLAGTQTSTDTQYF. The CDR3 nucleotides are TGCAGCGTTGATGGGCTAGCGGGGACCCAAACTAGCACAGATACGCAGTATTTT.